This T cell receptor (beta chain) is drawn from a study of blood T cell repertoires in COVID-19. Regarding this clone: The junction shows a germline mismatch at one end, possibly a read error.

The germline CDR1 and CDR2 sequences are SGHRS and YFSETQ. CDR3 length: 14 amino acids. Sequencing used immunoSEQ multiplex PCR; TCRdb keeps in-frame clones, though not all of them. The sample yields some 270,000 clones, around 83% seen once. The TCR sequence derives from a middle-aged woman who had recovered from COVID-19. The source material was peripheral blood. This sequence joins TRBV5-1 and TRBJ1-5; weak D call: TRBD1 (6 bases). The CDR3 DNA reads TGCGCCCGCAGCTTAAGGGGGGGGGATCAGCCCCAGCATTTT. This codes for CARSLRGGDQPQHF.